Below, one T cell receptor (beta chain) is given with its context. Its antigen remains unidentified. The CDR3 loop spans 15 amino acids. V dropped 8 bases and J dropped 1; count of bases not matched to a gene: 9. The sample comes from a study of breast tumors, draining lymph nodes, adjacent tissues. Study results and caveats: Tumors had less TCR diversity than lymph nodes, more than nontumor tissue. That most tumor T cells come from lymph nodes remained unproven.

Breast cancer patients provided tissue from their axillary draining lymph nodes. TCRdb reprocessed the multiplex PCR reads with MiXCR, giving one entry per CDR3 protein. The data contain 200,000 to 250,000 distinct CDR3 sequences, 34% of them seen just once; the ten biggest clones take up about 3.9%. This TCR derives from a female donor with breast cancer. Some clones in this sample may be carry-over from other donors' samples. The sample comprised axillary lymph node tissue. The chain couples TRBV12-3 or TRBV12-4 to TRBJ1-1; TRBD1 matches 8 bases. CDR3 sequence (DNA): TGTGCCAGCGGCTCACAGGGGGTGGGGAACACTGAAGCTTTCTTT. This encodes CASGSQGVGNTEAFF.